These 3 T cell receptor beta chains came from one sample sequenced in a study of T-cell memory formation after mild COVID-19. TCRdb used MiXCR to reprocess the 5' RACE reads, holding one entry per CDR3 protein. Counted here are roughly 510,000 distinct CDR3 sequences, roughly a sixth occurring once; the ten biggest clones make up roughly 7.7%. The sequencing input was PBMCs or a T cell subset sorted from them (not recorded which). The receptors derive from an adult woman who had mild COVID-19 (a few samples of this study predate the infection). Cell type and time point are not known.

The V gene is TRBV3-1, the J gene TRBJ1-1; tentatively, D is TRBD1 (5 bases). V gave up 1 base and J gave up 1 base, with 10 bases separating them. This CDR3 region has 15 residues. In germline, CDR1 is LGHDT, CDR2 YNNKEL (reference sequence). The CDR3, as DNA: TGTGCCAGCAGCCAAGCTCAGGGTAAGAACACTGAAGCTTTCTTT. Amino acid sequence: CASSQAQGKNTEAFF.

The chain is built from TRBV24-1 and TRBJ2-3; TRBD2 agrees at 14 bases. This CDR3 comprises 18 residues. The V gene's germline CDR1 is KGHDR and CDR2 SFDVKD. The ends lost 1 base at V and 6 bases at J; junction bases unmatched: 8. The CDR3 coding sequence is TGTGCCACCAGTGATTTCCCGACTAGCGGGGGGGCCGTTGATACGCAGTATTTT. Translation gives CATSDFPTSGGAVDTQYF.

The rearrangement uses TRBV6-1 and TRBJ1-3; 7 bases align to TRBD1. The CDR3 loop spans 15 amino acids. The trim removed 1 base at V and 2 bases at J, leaving 2 bases unmatched. From germline, CDR1 is MNHNS and CDR2 SASEGT. The DNA for the CDR3 is TGTGCCAGCAGTGAAGACAGGGGAACTGGAAACACCATATATTTT. Translated: CASSEDRGTGNTIYF.